This TCR beta chain was sequenced in a study of shared clonotypes between healthy human individuals. Study-wide context: The people who gave samples were two women and a few men aged 18 to 49. Study conclusions and caveats: Compared with clonotypes that all four donors shared, non-shared clonotypes had lower generation probabilities. The genetic and exposure-history diversity represented was limited by few donors.

In the authors' workflow: Filtering of immunoSEQ junctional sequences could not match full-length read filtering. Clones were sequenced by immunoSEQ multiplex PCR, and TCRdb holds only the in-frame ones, with some missing. Clone size and the V and J calls come from that table; the DNA yielded D and trimming. The sample lists approximately 590,000 clones, about 95% occurring once. Naive CD8 cells lacked CD45RO, underwent positive selection for CCR7 and left out terminally differentiated effector memory CD45RA+ cells. Germline V gene lookup returns CDR1 MNHEY and CDR2 SMNVEV (reference sequence). This CDR3 spans 14 amino acids. V gave up 0 bases and J gave up 6 bases, with 9 bases separating them. Points on this clone: Antigen specificity is unknown.

This clonotype was obtained from a woman younger than 45 in good health. The chain joins TRBV27 to TRBJ2-1, with D possibly matching TRBD1 (5 bases). The sample taken for sequencing was naive CD8+ T cells sorted from blood. The CDR3 loop is CASSLSIGANEQFF. CDR3 bases: TGTGCCAGCAGTTTATCAATAGGGGCCAATGAGCAGTTCTTC.